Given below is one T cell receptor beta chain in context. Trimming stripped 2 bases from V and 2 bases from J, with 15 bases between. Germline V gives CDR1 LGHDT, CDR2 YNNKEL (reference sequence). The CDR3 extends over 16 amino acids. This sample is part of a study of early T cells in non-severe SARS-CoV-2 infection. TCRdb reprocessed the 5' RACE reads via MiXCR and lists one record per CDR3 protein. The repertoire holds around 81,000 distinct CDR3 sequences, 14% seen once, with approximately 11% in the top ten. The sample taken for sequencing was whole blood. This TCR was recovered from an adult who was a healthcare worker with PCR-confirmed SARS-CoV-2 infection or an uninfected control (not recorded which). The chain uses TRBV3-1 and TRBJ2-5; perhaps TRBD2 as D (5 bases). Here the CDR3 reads CASSQTNLRDQETQYF. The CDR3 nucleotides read TGTGCCAGCAGCCAAACGAATCTACGGGATCAAGAGACCCAGTACTTC.